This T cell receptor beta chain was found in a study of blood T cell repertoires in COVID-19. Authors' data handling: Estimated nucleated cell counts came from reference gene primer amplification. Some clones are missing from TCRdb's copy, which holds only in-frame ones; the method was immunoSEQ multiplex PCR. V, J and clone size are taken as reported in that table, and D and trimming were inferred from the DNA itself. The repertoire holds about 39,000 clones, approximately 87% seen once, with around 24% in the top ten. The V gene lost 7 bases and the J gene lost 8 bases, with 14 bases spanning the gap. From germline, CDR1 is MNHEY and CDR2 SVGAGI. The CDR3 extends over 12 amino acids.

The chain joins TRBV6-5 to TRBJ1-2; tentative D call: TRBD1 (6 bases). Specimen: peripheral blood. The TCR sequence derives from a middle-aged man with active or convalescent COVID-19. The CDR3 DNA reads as TGTGCCAGCAACCAGGGGTCGTCGGGCTACACCTTC. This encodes CASNQGSSGYTF.